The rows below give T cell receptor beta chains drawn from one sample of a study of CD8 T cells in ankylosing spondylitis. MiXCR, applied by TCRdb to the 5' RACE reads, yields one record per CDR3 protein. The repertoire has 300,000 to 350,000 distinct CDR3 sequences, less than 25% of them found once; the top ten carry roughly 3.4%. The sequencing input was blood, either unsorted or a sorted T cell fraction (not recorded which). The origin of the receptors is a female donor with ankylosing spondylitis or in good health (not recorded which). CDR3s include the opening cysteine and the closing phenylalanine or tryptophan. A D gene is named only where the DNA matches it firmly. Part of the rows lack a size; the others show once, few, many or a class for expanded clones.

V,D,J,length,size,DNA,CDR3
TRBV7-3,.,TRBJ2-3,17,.,TGTGCCAGCAGCTTATACGGGAGCGGTACAACGATGGATACGCAGTATTTT,CASSLYGSGTTMDTQYF
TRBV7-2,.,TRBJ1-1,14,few,TGTGCCAGCAGCTTAGTAGGCCTTCCCTCTAGCGCTTTCTTT,CASSLVGLPSSAFF
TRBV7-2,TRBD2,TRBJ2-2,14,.,TGTGCCAGCAGCCCCCTAGCGGGAGGCGGGGAGCTGTTTTTT,CASSPLAGGGELFF
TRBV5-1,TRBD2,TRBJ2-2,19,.,TGCGCCAGCAGCCCGGGTGGCCTAGCGGAGTGGAGGAACACCGGGGAGCTGTTTTTT,CASSPGGLAEWRNTGELFF
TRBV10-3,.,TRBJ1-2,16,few,TGTGCCATCAGTGAGTCGACCCCGGCGGTCTCTTATGGCTACACCTTC,CAISESTPAVSYGYTF
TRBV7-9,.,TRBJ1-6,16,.,TGTGCCAGCAGCCCTGCGAGGGCAGGGAAGGACTCACCCCTCCACTTT,CASSPARAGKDSPLHF
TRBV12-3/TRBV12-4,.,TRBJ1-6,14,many,TGTGCCAGCAGCCTCGGGGACCCGAGTTCACCCCTCCACTTT,CASSLGDPSSPLHF
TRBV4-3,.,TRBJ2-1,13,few,TGCGCCAGCAGCCAAGAAACCTACAATGAGCAGTTCTTC,CASSQETYNEQFF
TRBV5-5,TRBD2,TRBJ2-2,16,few,TGTGCCAGCAGCTTGTCGACTAGCGGGAGAACCGGGGAGCTGTTTTTT,CASSLSTSGRTGELFF
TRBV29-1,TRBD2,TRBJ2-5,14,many,TGCAGCGTTGAAGACGGGGCGGGAGTGGAGACCCAGTACTTC,CSVEDGAGVETQYF
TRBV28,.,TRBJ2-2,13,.,TGTGCCAGCAAGGCAGGGGTGACCGGGGAGCTGTTTTTT,CASKAGVTGELFF
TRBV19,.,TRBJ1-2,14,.,TGTGCCAGTACTAAAGGACGAGTGGAAAATGGCTACACCTTC,CASTKGRVENGYTF
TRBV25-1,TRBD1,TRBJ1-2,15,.,TGTGCCAGCAGTCAAAGGGACAGGGGGCAACATGGCTACACCTTC,CASSQRDRGQHGYTF
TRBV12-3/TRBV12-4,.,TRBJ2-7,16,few,TGTGCCAGCAGCGAATCCTGGCGGGGACCCCTGGGGGAGCAGTACTTC,CASSESWRGPLGEQYF
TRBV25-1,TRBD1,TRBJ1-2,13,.,TGTGCCAGCAGTGAGAGTGGGTCAGGGGGATGCACCTTC,CASSESGSGGCTF
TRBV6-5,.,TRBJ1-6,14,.,TGTGCCAGCAGTTACTCGACGGATTATTCACCCCTCCACTTT,CASSYSTDYSPLHF
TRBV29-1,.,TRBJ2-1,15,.,TGCAGCGTTGGAGGGGGGCTTTCGACTTACAATGAGCAGTTCTTC,CSVGGGLSTYNEQFF
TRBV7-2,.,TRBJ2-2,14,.,TGTGCCAGCAGTCCACTCCCCGGGACCGGGGAGCTGTTTTTT,CASSPLPGTGELFF
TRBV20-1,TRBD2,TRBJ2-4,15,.,TGCAGTGCTAGATATAGCGGGAGGGACCAAAACATTCAGTACTTC,CSARYSGRDQNIQYF
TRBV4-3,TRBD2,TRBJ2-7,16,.,TGCGCCAGCAGCCAAGATCTTCTAGCGGGCGGCTACGAGCAGTACTTC,CASSQDLLAGGYEQYF
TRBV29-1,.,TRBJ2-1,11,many,TGCAGCCCCCGGTCGGGGAATGAGCAGTTCTTC,CSPRSGNEQFF
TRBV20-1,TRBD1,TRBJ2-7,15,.,TGCAGTGCTAACTTGGGACAGGGGACAACATACGAACAGTACTTC,CSANLGQGTTYEQYF
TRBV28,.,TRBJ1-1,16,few,TGTGCCAGCAGAACCACAGGGCGTCTAGGGGACACTGAAGCTTTCTTT,CASRTTGRLGDTEAFF
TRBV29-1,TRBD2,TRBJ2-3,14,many,TGCAGCGTTTTACTAGCGGGACCCGCGGATACGCAGTATTTT,CSVLLAGPADTQYF
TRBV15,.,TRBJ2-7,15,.,TGTGCCACCAGCAGAGAAATGACTGATACCTACGAGCAGTACTTC,CATSREMTDTYEQYF
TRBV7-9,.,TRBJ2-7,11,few,TGTGCCAGCAGCGTAGGTCCCGAGCAGTACTTC,CASSVGPEQYF
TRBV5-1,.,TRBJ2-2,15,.,TGCGCCAGCAGCCGCTTGGGAACGAACACCGGGGAGCTGTTTTTT,CASSRLGTNTGELFF
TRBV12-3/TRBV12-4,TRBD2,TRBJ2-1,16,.,TGTGCCAGCAGCCCTCCTGGACTAGCGGGAGCCAATGAGCAGTTCTTC,CASSPPGLAGANEQFF
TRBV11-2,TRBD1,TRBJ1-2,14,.,TGTGCCAGCAGCTCCTTACAGGGGAACTATGGCTACACCTTC,CASSSLQGNYGYTF
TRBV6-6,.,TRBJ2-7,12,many,TGTGCCAGCAAGGAGGTGGACTACGAGCAGTACTTC,CASKEVDYEQYF